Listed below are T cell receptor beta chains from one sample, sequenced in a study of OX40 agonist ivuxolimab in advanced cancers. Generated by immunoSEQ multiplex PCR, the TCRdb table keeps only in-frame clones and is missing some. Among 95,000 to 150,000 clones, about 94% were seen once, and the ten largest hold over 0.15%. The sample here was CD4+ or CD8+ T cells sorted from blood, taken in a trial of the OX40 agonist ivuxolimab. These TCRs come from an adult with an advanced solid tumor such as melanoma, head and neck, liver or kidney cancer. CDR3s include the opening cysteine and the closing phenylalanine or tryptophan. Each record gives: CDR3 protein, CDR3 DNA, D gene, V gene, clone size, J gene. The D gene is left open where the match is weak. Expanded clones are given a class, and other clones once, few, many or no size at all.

cdr3_aa: CASSLAGSRNEQFF
cdr3_nt: TGTGCCAGCAGCTTAGCGGGTAGCCGGAATGAGCAGTTCTTC
d_call: -
v_call: TRBV7-6
clone_size: -
j_call: TRBJ2-1

cdr3_aa: CASSLHARRGNQPQHF
cdr3_nt: TGTGCCAGCAGCTTACACGCGAGGAGGGGCAATCAGCCCCAGCATTTT
d_call: -
v_call: TRBV7-2
clone_size: -
j_call: TRBJ1-5

cdr3_aa: CASSVDERGDEQFF
cdr3_nt: TGTGCCAGCAGCGTAGATGAAAGGGGGGATGAGCAGTTCTTC
d_call: -
v_call: TRBV9
clone_size: -
j_call: TRBJ2-1

cdr3_aa: CASSLGQGYTEAFF
cdr3_nt: TGCGCCAGCAGCTTGGGACAGGGATACACTGAAGCTTTCTTT
d_call: TRBD1
v_call: TRBV5-1
clone_size: -
j_call: TRBJ1-1

cdr3_aa: CASSIGRGNTNQPQHF
cdr3_nt: TGTGCCAGTAGTATCGGGAGGGGGAACACCAATCAGCCCCAGCATTTT
d_call: -
v_call: TRBV19
clone_size: -
j_call: TRBJ1-5

cdr3_aa: CASSPAFGEIQPQHF
cdr3_nt: TGTGCCAGCTCACCCGCATTTGGGGAAATCCAGCCCCAGCATTTT
d_call: -
v_call: TRBV18
clone_size: -
j_call: TRBJ1-5

cdr3_aa: CASSLGSGGVEQYF
cdr3_nt: TGTGCCAGCAGCTTGGGGTCCGGGGGGGTCGAGCAGTACTTC
d_call: TRBD2
v_call: TRBV7-2
clone_size: -
j_call: TRBJ2-7

cdr3_aa: CASSNLAGEVPGELFF
cdr3_nt: TGTGCCAGCAGCAATCTAGCGGGAGAAGTTCCCGGGGAGCTGTTTTTT
d_call: TRBD2
v_call: TRBV9
clone_size: -
j_call: TRBJ2-2

cdr3_aa: CASSMQGGGYTF
cdr3_nt: TGTGCCAGTAGTATGCAGGGTGGTGGCTACACCTTC
d_call: -
v_call: TRBV19
clone_size: -
j_call: TRBJ1-2

cdr3_aa: CASGLVRDSSSGQYF
cdr3_nt: TGTGCTAGTGGTTTGGTCCGGGACAGTTCCTCCGGGCAGTACTTC
d_call: TRBD1
v_call: TRBV12-5
clone_size: -
j_call: TRBJ2-7

cdr3_aa: CASSSRDRGGADTQYF
cdr3_nt: TGCGCCAGCAGCTCCCGGGACCGGGGGGGAGCAGATACGCAGTATTTT
d_call: TRBD2
v_call: TRBV5-1
clone_size: -
j_call: TRBJ2-3

cdr3_aa: CASRPDRWGKKGNQPQHF
cdr3_nt: TGTGCCAGCAGACCGGACAGGTGGGGAAAAAAAGGCAATCAGCCCCAGCATTTT
d_call: TRBD1
v_call: TRBV28
clone_size: -
j_call: TRBJ1-5

cdr3_aa: CASSLAQARTGEYEQYF
cdr3_nt: TGCGCCAGCAGCTTGGCACAGGCCCGGACAGGGGAGTACGAGCAGTACTTC
d_call: TRBD1
v_call: TRBV5-1
clone_size: -
j_call: TRBJ2-7

cdr3_aa: CASSPRGGKVGYTF
cdr3_nt: TGTGCCAGCTCACCACGAGGGGGTAAGGTTGGCTACACCTTC
d_call: -
v_call: TRBV18
clone_size: -
j_call: TRBJ1-2

cdr3_aa: CASSQNRQGGYTF
cdr3_nt: TGTGCCAGCAGCCAAAACAGACAGGGAGGCTACACCTTC
d_call: TRBD1
v_call: TRBV27
clone_size: -
j_call: TRBJ1-2

cdr3_aa: CASSKMGTANYEQYF
cdr3_nt: TGTGCCAGCAGCAAGATGGGGACAGCCAATTACGAGCAGTACTTC
d_call: TRBD1
v_call: TRBV14
clone_size: -
j_call: TRBJ2-7

cdr3_aa: CASSLAGGGETQYF
cdr3_nt: TGTGCCAGCAGCTTAGCAGGGGGCGGAGAGACCCAGTACTTC
d_call: TRBD1
v_call: TRBV7-2
clone_size: -
j_call: TRBJ2-5

cdr3_aa: CASSFPTSTDTQYF
cdr3_nt: TGTGCCAGCAGTTTCCCGACTTCTACAGATACGCAGTATTTT
d_call: -
v_call: TRBV27
clone_size: once
j_call: TRBJ2-3

cdr3_aa: CASSSGLAGHRGDTQYF
cdr3_nt: TGTGCCAGCAGTTCTGGACTAGCGGGGCACCGAGGAGATACGCAGTATTTT
d_call: TRBD2
v_call: TRBV5-6
clone_size: -
j_call: TRBJ2-3

cdr3_aa: CASSLEAGRVTQYF
cdr3_nt: TGCGCCAGCAGCTTGGAAGCGGGGAGGGTCACCCAGTACTTC
d_call: TRBD2
v_call: TRBV5-1
clone_size: -
j_call: TRBJ2-5

cdr3_aa: CASRGQRGDYEQYF
cdr3_nt: TGCGCCAGCCGGGGGCAGCGGGGAGACTACGAGCAGTACTTC
d_call: -
v_call: TRBV5-1
clone_size: once
j_call: TRBJ2-7

cdr3_aa: CASSIAQGLGDEQFF
cdr3_nt: TGCGCCAGCAGCATCGCACAGGGGTTGGGGGATGAGCAGTTCTTC
d_call: TRBD1
v_call: TRBV5-1
clone_size: -
j_call: TRBJ2-1

cdr3_aa: CASSLQGGYGYTF
cdr3_nt: TGTGCCAGCAGTCTACAGGGTGGCTATGGCTACACCTTC
d_call: -
v_call: TRBV6-1
clone_size: -
j_call: TRBJ1-2

cdr3_aa: CASLRAGFDEQYF
cdr3_nt: TGTGCCAGCCTCCGGGCAGGGTTTGACGAGCAGTACTTC
d_call: -
v_call: TRBV2
clone_size: -
j_call: TRBJ2-7

cdr3_aa: CASSSNRETQYF
cdr3_nt: TGTGCCAGCAGCTCCAATCGAGAGACCCAGTACTTC
d_call: -
v_call: TRBV11-1
clone_size: -
j_call: TRBJ2-5

cdr3_aa: CASSHMWDRETQYF
cdr3_nt: TGTGCCAGCAGCCATATGTGGGACAGGGAGACCCAGTACTTC
d_call: TRBD1
v_call: TRBV7-9
clone_size: -
j_call: TRBJ2-5

cdr3_aa: CASRETWQGAVGANVLTF
cdr3_nt: TGTGCCAGCAGAGAGACGTGGCAGGGGGCGGTTGGGGCCAACGTCCTGACTTTC
d_call: TRBD1
v_call: TRBV7-9
clone_size: -
j_call: TRBJ2-6